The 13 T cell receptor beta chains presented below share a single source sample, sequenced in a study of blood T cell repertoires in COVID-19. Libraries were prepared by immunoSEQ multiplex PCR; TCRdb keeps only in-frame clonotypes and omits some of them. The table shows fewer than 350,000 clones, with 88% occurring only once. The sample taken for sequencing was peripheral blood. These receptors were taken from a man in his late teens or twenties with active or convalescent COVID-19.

In DNA, the CDR3 is TGCGCCAGCAGAACACTCTCGGGACACCGGACCACCGGGGAGCTGTTTTTT. Its translation is CASRTLSGHRTTGELFF. The chain links TRBV5-1 to TRBJ2-2, with D possibly being TRBD1 (6 bases). The CDR3 runs 17 residues. Trimming pared 5 bases from V and 4 bases from J, leaving 21 bases between. The V gene's germline CDR1 is SGHRS and CDR2 YFSETQ.

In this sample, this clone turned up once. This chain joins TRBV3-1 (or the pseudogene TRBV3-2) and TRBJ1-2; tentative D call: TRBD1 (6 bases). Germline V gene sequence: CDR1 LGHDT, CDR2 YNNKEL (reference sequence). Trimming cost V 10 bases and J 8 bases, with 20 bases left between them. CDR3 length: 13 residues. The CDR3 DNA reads TGTGCCATCTCAGGGGTAACACTTGCGGGCTACACCTTC. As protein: CAISGVTLAGYTF.

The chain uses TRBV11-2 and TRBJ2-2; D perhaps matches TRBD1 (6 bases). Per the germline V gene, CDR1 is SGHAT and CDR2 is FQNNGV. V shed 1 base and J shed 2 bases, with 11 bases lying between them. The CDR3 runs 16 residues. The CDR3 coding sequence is TGTGCCAGCAGCTTAGTGTCGGGACATAACACCGGGGAGCTGTTTTTT. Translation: CASSLVSGHNTGELFF.

CDR3 region: CASSSLGLAGWSSYNEQFF. CDR3 nucleotide sequence: TGCGCCAGCAGCTCACTAGGACTAGCGGGGTGGAGCTCCTACAATGAGCAGTTCTTC. V and J are TRBV5-1 and TRBJ2-1, with TRBD2 matching 12 bases. After removal of 3 bases from V and 0 bases from J, the junction contained 10 bases not matched to a gene. CDR1 and CDR2 from the germline V gene are SGHRS and YFSETQ. This CDR3 is built from 19 residues.

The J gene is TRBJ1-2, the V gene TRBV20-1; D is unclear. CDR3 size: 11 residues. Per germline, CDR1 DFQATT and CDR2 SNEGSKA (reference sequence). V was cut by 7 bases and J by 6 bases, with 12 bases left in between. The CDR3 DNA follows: TGCAGTGTCCCGGGTGGCCATGGCTACACCTTC. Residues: CSVPGGHGYTF.

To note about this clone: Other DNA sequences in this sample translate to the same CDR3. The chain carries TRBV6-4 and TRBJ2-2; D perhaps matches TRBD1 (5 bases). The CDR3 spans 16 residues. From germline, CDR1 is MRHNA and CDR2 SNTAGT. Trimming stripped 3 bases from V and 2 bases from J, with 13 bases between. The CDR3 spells CASSELAGSNTGELFF. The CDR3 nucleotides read TGTGCCAGCAGTGAATTGGCAGGGTCAAACACCGGGGAGCTGTTTTTT.

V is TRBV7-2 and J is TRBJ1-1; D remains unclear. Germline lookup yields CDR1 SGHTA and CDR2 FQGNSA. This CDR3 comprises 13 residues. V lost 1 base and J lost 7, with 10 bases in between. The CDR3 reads CASSLGNSGEAFF. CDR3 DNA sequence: TGTGCCAGCAGCTTAGGAAACAGCGGTGAAGCTTTCTTT.

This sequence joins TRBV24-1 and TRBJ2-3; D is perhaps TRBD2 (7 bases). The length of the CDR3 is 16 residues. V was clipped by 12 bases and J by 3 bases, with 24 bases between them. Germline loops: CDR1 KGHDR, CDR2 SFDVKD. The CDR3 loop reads CAVGGGPTTGTDTQYF. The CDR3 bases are TGTGCCGTAGGGGGGGGGCCGACTACGGGGACAGATACGCAGTATTTT.

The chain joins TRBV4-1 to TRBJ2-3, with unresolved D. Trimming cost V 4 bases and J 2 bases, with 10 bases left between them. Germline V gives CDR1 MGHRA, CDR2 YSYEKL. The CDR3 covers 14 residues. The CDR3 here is CASSLEVDTDTQYF. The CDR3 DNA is TGCGCCAGCAGCCTCGAGGTCGACACAGATACGCAGTATTTT.

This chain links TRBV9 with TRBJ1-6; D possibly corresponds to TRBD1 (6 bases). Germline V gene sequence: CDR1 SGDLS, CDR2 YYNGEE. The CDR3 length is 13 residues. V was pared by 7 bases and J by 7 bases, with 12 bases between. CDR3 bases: TGTGCCAGCTCCCCAGGGGAGAATTCACCCCTCCACTTT. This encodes CASSPGENSPLHF.

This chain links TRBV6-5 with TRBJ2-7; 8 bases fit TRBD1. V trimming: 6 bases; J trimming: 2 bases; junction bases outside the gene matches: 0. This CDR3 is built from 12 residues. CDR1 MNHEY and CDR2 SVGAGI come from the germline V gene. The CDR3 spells CASRTGAYEQYF. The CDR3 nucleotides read TGTGCCAGCAGGACAGGGGCCTACGAGCAGTACTTC.

The CDR3 DNA sequence: TGTGCCAGCTCAGAAGCAGGGAGGTTGCGTGAAAAACTGTTTTTT. Its protein product is CASSEAGRLREKLFF. The chain employs TRBV18 and TRBJ1-4; D perhaps matches TRBD1 (5 bases). Trimming stripped 5 bases from V and 7 bases from J, with 17 bases between. CDR1 is KGHSH and CDR2 is LQKENI in the germline V gene. The CDR3 contains 15 residues. The full variable domain, completed using reference TRBV18 and TRBJ1-4, is NAGVMQNPRHLVRRRGQEARLRCSPMKGHSHVYWYRQLPEEGLKFMVYLQKENIIDESGMPKERFSAEFPKEGPSILRIQQVVRGDSAAYFCASSEAGRLREKLFFGSGTQLSVL.

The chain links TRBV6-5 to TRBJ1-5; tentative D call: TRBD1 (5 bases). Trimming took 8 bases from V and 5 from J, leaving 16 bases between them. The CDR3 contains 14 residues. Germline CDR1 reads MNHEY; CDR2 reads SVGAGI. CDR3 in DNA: TGTGCCAGCGGGGCGGGGGTCGGATATCAGCCCCAGCATTTT. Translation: CASGAGVGYQPQHF.